These 22 T cell receptor beta chains originate from one sample sequenced in a study of T cell repertoires in cytomegalovirus infection. Each CDR3 protein gets one entry after TCRdb re-called the reads with MiXCR. The table shows 65,000 to 90,000 distinct CDR3 sequences, with over 3.5% occurring only once. Sequenced: PBMCs. These receptors all come from a human donor in good health (CMV status not recorded). Some clones in this sample may be carry-over from other donors' samples.

This clonotype has a count of ten or more. The chain employs TRBV6-2 or TRBV6-3 and TRBJ2-1; D possibly matches TRBD1 or TRBD2 (5 bases each). V was trimmed by 0 bases and J by 9 bases, leaving 15 bases between them. Germline V gene lookup returns CDR1 MNHEY and CDR2 SVGEGT. This CDR3 comprises 15 residues. The CDR3 DNA reads as TGTGCCAGCAGTTACTCGAACGGGGCGGGCAGTGAGCAGTTCTTC. As protein: CASSYSNGAGSEQFF.

The sample holds many counts of this clonotype. This chain links TRBV4-3 with TRBJ2-1, with 8 positions matching TRBD2. The V gene end was trimmed by 1 base and the J gene end by 2 bases; junction bases not matched to a gene: 10. The CDR3 length is 18 residues. Germline V lookup: CDR1 LGHNA, CDR2 YSLEER. CDR3 region: CASSQAGGAGATYNEQFF. The CDR3 coding sequence is TGCGCCAGCAGCCAAGCGGGGGGAGCGGGAGCGACCTACAATGAGCAGTTCTTC.

This clonotype was counted many times. Written as DNA, the CDR3 is TGTGCCAGCAGTTTCCTTCAGAACATGAACACTGAAGCTTTCTTT. Protein sequence: CASSFLQNMNTEAFF. V gene TRBV12-3 or TRBV12-4 combines with J gene TRBJ1-1; D gene uncertain. V gave up 3 bases and J gave up 0 bases, with 11 bases separating them. The CDR3 has 15 amino acids.

The V and J genes are TRBV6-6 and TRBJ2-3, with 7 bases matching TRBD1. Germline V CDR1 and CDR2: MNHNY, SVGAGI (reference sequence). The CDR3 loop spans 13 amino acids. With 6 bases clipped from V and 7 bases from J, the junction kept 7 bases outside the gene matches. The CDR3 coding sequence is TGTGCCAGCAGGCGAACAGGGGAATATACGCAGTATTTT. Translated, it gives CASRRTGEYTQYF.

In this sample, this clonotype turned up many times. The V and J genes are TRBV7-9 and TRBJ1-4; no definite D call. Trimming cost V 1 base and J 0 bases, with 9 bases left between them. This CDR3 spans 16 amino acids. Germline V lookup: CDR1 SEHNR, CDR2 FQNEAQ (reference sequence). The CDR3 nucleotides read TGTGCCAGCAGCTTAGGGAGATCGGCAACTAATGAAAAACTGTTTTTT. Translating gives CASSLGRSATNEKLFF.

This clonotype was seen ten or more times. This chain uses TRBV12-3 or TRBV12-4 with TRBJ2-1; 9 bases fit TRBD1. The CDR3 is made up of 14 amino acids. The J segment lost 6 bases and the V segment lost 2 bases, leaving 2 bases of the junction unmatched. CDR3: CASSLRQGGNEQFF. The CDR3 region has the DNA TGTGCCAGCAGTTTAAGACAGGGGGGCAATGAGCAGTTCTTC.

This clonotype was detected ten times or more. The chain couples TRBV7-2 to TRBJ1-6; perhaps TRBD1 as D (5 bases). Trimming stripped 5 bases from V and 10 bases from J, with 15 bases between. CDR3 length equals 14 residues. CDR1 is SGHTA and CDR2 is FQGNSA in the germline V gene. The CDR3 reads CASSTGLLGSPLHF. CDR3 sequence (DNA): TGTGCCAGCAGCACAGGTCTCTTGGGGTCACCCCTCCACTTT.

This clonotype appeared many times. The chain has TRBV7-6 and TRBJ2-3, with 7 bases matching TRBD1. Germline lookup yields CDR1 SGHVS and CDR2 FNYEAQ. With 5 bases clipped from V and 3 bases from J, the junction kept 8 bases outside the gene matches. The CDR3 is 15 amino acids. Here the CDR3 reads CASSVRTGGTDTQYF. The DNA for the CDR3 is TGTGCCAGCAGCGTACGGACAGGCGGGACAGATACGCAGTATTTT.

This clonotype showed up many times. The chain is built from TRBV7-2 and TRBJ1-4; D call uncertain. Germline-derived CDR1 and CDR2 are SGHTA and FQGNSA. The CDR3 is 16 residues long. V was pared by 1 base and J by 8 bases, with 17 bases between. Here the CDR3 DNA reads TGTGCCAGCAGCTTAGACCCTATAGGGATGGGGGAAAAACTGTTTTTT. Residues: CASSLDPIGMGEKLFF.

This clonotype was picked up many times. This chain joins TRBV4-1 and TRBJ2-5; 8 positions match TRBD2. The germline V gene has CDR1 MGHRA and CDR2 YSYEKL. The CDR3 is made up of 13 amino acids. Losses at the gene ends were 9 bases for V and 5 bases for J; bases not matched to a gene: 8. The CDR3 coding sequence is TGCGCCAGTGGAGGGACTAGGAGGGAGACCCAGTACTTC. Translated: CASGGTRRETQYF.

This clonotype was counted many times. V is TRBV11-2 and J is TRBJ1-3; no clear D gene. Deletions cut 4 bases from V and 0 bases from J, with 10 bases between. The length of the CDR3 is 15 residues. CDR1 and CDR2 from the germline V gene are SGHAT and FQNNGV. The CDR3, as DNA: TGTGCCAGCAGCTCGCCGGGCCACTCTGGAAACACCATATATTTT. Amino acid sequence: CASSSPGHSGNTIYF.

The chain has TRBV10-3 and TRBJ2-3; TRBD1 aligns across 8 bases. V dropped 0 bases and J dropped 6; count of bases not matched to a gene: 5. The CDR3 totals 15 residues. Germline V gene data show CDR1 as ENHRY and CDR2 as SYGVKD. CDR3 sequence reads: CAISESRTGSDTQYF. The CDR3 DNA is TGTGCCATCAGTGAGTCTAGGACAGGGAGCGATACGCAGTATTTT.

This clonotype was seen a few times. The chain links TRBV3-1 to TRBJ1-1; no definite D call. This CDR3 comprises 12 residues. Per the germline V gene, CDR1 is LGHDT and CDR2 is YNNKEL (reference sequence). The germline V and J ends were trimmed by 6 bases and 5 bases, with 10 bases remaining between them. The chain's CDR3 is CASRRGDTEAFF. CDR3 nucleotides: TGTGCCAGCAGGCGGGGTGATACTGAAGCTTTCTTT.

In this sample, this clonotype turned up many times. The rearrangement links TRBV14 to TRBJ1-3; possibly TRBD1 for D (6 bases). The ends were cut back, 5 bases at V and 0 bases at J, with 17 bases in the middle. The CDR3 contains 17 residues. In germline, CDR1 is SGHDN, CDR2 FVKESK. As DNA, the CDR3 is TGTGCCAGCAGCAAAGGGACACCATGGGACTCTGGAAACACCATATATTTT. Protein product: CASSKGTPWDSGNTIYF.

A remark on this clonotype: Just one base apart from a much larger clone, this may be a read error. The V call is TRBV7-2, the J call TRBJ1-2; D call uncertain. There are 12 residues in the CDR3. V was clipped by 1 base and J by 8 bases, with 8 bases between them. In germline, CDR1 is SGHTA, CDR2 FQGNSA. Here the CDR3 DNA reads TGTGCCAGCAGCTTAGAGGCGGTGGGCTACACCTTC. It is translated as CASSLEAVGYTF.

This clonotype has a count of ten or more. The CDR3, as DNA: TGTGCCAGCAGAAGGAGACTACCAGATACGCAGTATTTT. Translating gives CASRRRLPDTQYF. V is TRBV6-2 or TRBV6-3 and J is TRBJ2-3; possible D gene TRBD2, 5 bases. Germline V gives CDR1 MNHEY, CDR2 SVGEGT. CDR3 length: 13 amino acids. V dropped 6 bases and J dropped 4 bases, with 11 bases sitting between them.

This clonotype was counted only a few times. The chain uses TRBV7-2 and TRBJ2-7, with D unresolved. Per germline, CDR1 SGHTA and CDR2 FQGNSA. The CDR3 is 14 amino acids. The V gene lost 1 base and the J gene lost 2 bases, with 9 bases spanning the gap. CDR3 bases: TGTGCCAGCAGCTTAGTTCTGGCAGCCTACGAGCAGTACTTC. It specifies CASSLVLAAYEQYF.

The sample holds many counts of this clonotype. V usage is TRBV7-3 and J usage is TRBJ2-1, with unresolved D. Per the germline V gene, CDR1 is SGHTA and CDR2 is FQGTGA. The CDR3 extends over 14 amino acids. The ends were cut back, 2 bases at V and 5 bases at J, with 10 bases in the middle. CDR3 region: CASSLWARNNEQFF. The CDR3 region has the DNA TGTGCCAGCAGCTTATGGGCTAGGAACAATGAGCAGTTCTTC.

At least ten counts were recorded for this clonotype. The rearrangement links TRBV7-9 to TRBJ1-1, with D possibly matching TRBD1 (6 bases). V shed 0 bases and J shed 5 bases, with 13 bases lying between them. Germline lookup yields CDR1 SEHNR and CDR2 FQNEAQ (reference sequence). CDR3 size: 15 residues. This CDR3 reads CASSLAVQGNTEAFF. CDR3 sequence (DNA): TGTGCCAGCAGCTTAGCGGTACAGGGAAATACTGAAGCTTTCTTT.

This clonotype was recorded many times. The rearrangement joins TRBV7-2 to TRBJ1-2; the match to TRBD1 covers 12 bases. V dropped 2 bases and J dropped 3; count of bases not matched to a gene: 10. This CDR3 contains 18 residues. The V gene's germline CDR1 is SGHTA and CDR2 FQGNSA. In DNA, the CDR3 is TGTGCCAGCAGCTTAATAGGGACAGGGGGCGCGAGGGACTATGGCTACACCTTC. Translating gives CASSLIGTGGARDYGYTF. Looking up the rest from reference TRBV7-2 and TRBJ1-2 gives the full variable domain: GAGVSQSPSNKVTEKGKDVELRCDPISGHTALYWYRQSLGQGLEFLIYFQGNSAPDKSGLPSDRFSAERTGGSVSTLTIQRTQQEDSAVYLCASSLIGTGGARDYGYTFGSGTRLTVV.

This clonotype was counted many times. The V and J genes are TRBV7-8 and TRBJ1-4; unclear D gene. With 2 bases removed from V and 4 bases from J, the gap between germline ends came to 5 bases. The CDR3 has 13 amino acids. From germline, CDR1 is SGHVS and CDR2 FQNEAQ. CDR3 protein: CASSLKYNEKLFF. In nucleotides, the CDR3 is TGTGCCAGCAGCTTAAAGTATAATGAAAAACTGTTTTTT.

The table lists this clonotype with many counts. The chain employs TRBV7-2 and TRBJ2-1; TRBD2 matches at 11 bases. The CDR3 is 17 amino acids. CDR1 and CDR2 from the germline V gene are SGHTA and FQGNSA. Trimming took 4 bases from V and 10 from J; bases not matched to a gene: 15. The CDR3 DNA follows: TGTGCCAGCAGCTCCGCTAGCGGGGGGCCCCTAAGAGGAGAGCAGTTCTTC. This sequence encodes CASSSASGGPLRGEQFF. The entire variable domain, with the rest obtained from reference TRBV7-2 and TRBJ2-1, is as follows: GAGVSQSPSNKVTEKGKDVELRCDPISGHTALYWYRQSLGQGLEFLIYFQGNSAPDKSGLPSDRFSAERTGGSVSTLTIQRTQQEDSAVYLCASSSASGGPLRGEQFFGPGTRLTVL.